Shown below are 10 T cell receptor beta chains from a single sample sequenced in a study of neoadjuvant anti-PD-1 for oral cavity cancer. Clones were sequenced by immunoSEQ multiplex PCR, and TCRdb holds only the in-frame ones, with some missing. The table lists approximately 7,700 clones, around 48% of them singletons. Sequencing was performed on tumor tissue, taken before nivolumab (anti-PD-1) treatment. Source of these receptors: a person aged 35-79 years with oral cavity squamous cell carcinoma.

The rearrangement links TRBV6-1 to TRBJ2-7; D gene uncertain. CDR1 and CDR2 (germline): MNHNS, SASEGT. V lost 8 bases to trimming and J lost 8 bases, with 13 bases between them. The CDR3 length is 11 residues. The CDR3 DNA sequence: TGTGCCAGCGACACCCTTGCTAAGCAGTACTTC. This sequence encodes CASDTLAKQYF.

This clone qualifies as large. The gene calls are TRBV20-1 and TRBJ1-1; the D is unclear. V lost 4 bases and J lost 8, with 8 bases in between. The CDR3 contains 10 residues. Germline-derived CDR1 and CDR2 are DFQATT and SNEGSKA (reference sequence). In nucleotides, the CDR3 is TGCAGTGCTACGGAGCGAGAAGCTTTCTTT. Its protein product is CSATEREAFF.

V gene TRBV5-1 combines with J gene TRBJ2-2, with D unclear. The germline V gene encodes CDR1 SGHRS and CDR2 YFSETQ. V was shortened by 4 bases and J by 11 bases, with 9 bases between the two germline ends. The CDR3 runs 11 residues. The CDR3, as DNA: TGCGCCAGCAGCGCACACGAAGAGCTGTTTTTT. The encoded protein is CASSAHEELFF. The complete variable domain, with remaining parts taken from reference TRBV5-1 and TRBJ2-2, reads KAGVTQTPRYLIKTRGQQVTLSCSPISGHRSVSWYQQTPGQGLQFLFEYFSETQRNKGNFPGRFSGRQFSNSRSEMNVSTLELGDSALYLCASSAHEELFFGEGSRLTVL.

This clone appeared a few times. The CDR3, as DNA: TGTGCCAGCAGTACGGGGCTTTCTGGAAACACCATATATTTT. It encodes CASSTGLSGNTIYF. V is TRBV5-6 and J is TRBJ1-3, with D tentatively TRBD1 (5 bases). This CDR3 is 14 amino acids long. Trimming took 5 bases from V and 1 from J, leaving 10 bases between them. Germline assignment: CDR1 SGHDT and CDR2 YYEEEE.

This sequence joins TRBV2 and TRBJ2-1, with a tentative D call TRBD1 (6 bases). V was cut by 11 bases and J by 7 bases, with 15 bases left in between. The CDR3 covers 12 residues. CDR1 SNHLY and CDR2 FYNNEI come from the germline V gene. The CDR3 DNA reads as TGTGCCGCCTCACGAGGGGGAAATGAGCAGTTCTTC. Amino acids: CAASRGGNEQFF.

This clone came up a few times. The CDR3 loop reads CASSSDLNTEAFF. The CDR3, as DNA: TGTGCCAGCAGCTCCGATTTGAACACTGAAGCTTTCTTT. This chain joins TRBV9 and TRBJ1-1; unclear D gene. Trimming shortened V by 4 bases and J by 0 bases, and 7 bases separated the two germline ends. The germline CDR1 and CDR2 sequences are SGDLS and YYNGEE. The CDR3 totals 13 residues.

The chain is built from TRBV28 and TRBJ2-2, with D hard to call. This CDR3 is 14 amino acids long. Per germline, CDR1 MDHEN and CDR2 SYDVKM. V dropped 4 bases and J dropped 5 bases, with 11 bases sitting between them. The CDR3 loop is CASSYPRTTGELFF. In nucleotides, the CDR3 is TGTGCCAGCAGTTACCCACGCACGACCGGGGAGCTGTTTTTT.

This clone is termed medium-sized. The gene calls are TRBV6-1 and TRBJ1-1, with a possible D match to TRBD1 (5 bases). This CDR3 contains 15 residues. V gave up 5 bases and J gave up 5 bases, with 18 bases separating them. The germline V gene encodes CDR1 MNHNS and CDR2 SASEGT. This CDR3 is CASSPTPGGKTEAFF. CDR3 bases: TGTGCCAGCAGTCCCACCCCGGGGGGAAAGACTGAAGCTTTCTTT.

This chain uses TRBV7-8 with TRBJ1-5; D is undetermined. The V gene lost 4 bases and the J gene lost 1 base, with 5 bases spanning the gap. The CDR3 has 13 residues. Germline assignment: CDR1 SGHVS and CDR2 FQNEAQ. The CDR3 region is CASSSNSNQPQHF. The CDR3 DNA follows: TGTGCCAGCAGCTCCAACAGCAATCAGCCCCAGCATTTT. The full variable domain, in which reference TRBV7-8 and TRBJ1-5 provide the parts outside the CDR3, is GAGVSQSPRYKVAKRGQDVALRCDPISGHVSLFWYQQALGQGPEFLTYFQNEAQLDKSGLPSDRFFAERPEGSVSTLKIQRTQQEDSAVYLCASSSNSNQPQHFGDGTRLSIL.

The chain couples TRBV6-5 to TRBJ1-1, with D perhaps matching TRBD1 (6 bases). The CDR3 totals 14 residues. In germline, CDR1 is MNHEY, CDR2 SVGAGI. V gave up 5 bases and J gave up 5 bases, with 15 bases separating them. For the CDR3, the DNA is TGTGCCAGCAGTGCGAACAGGGAAAGTACTGAAGCTTTCTTT. Amino acid sequence: CASSANRESTEAFF.